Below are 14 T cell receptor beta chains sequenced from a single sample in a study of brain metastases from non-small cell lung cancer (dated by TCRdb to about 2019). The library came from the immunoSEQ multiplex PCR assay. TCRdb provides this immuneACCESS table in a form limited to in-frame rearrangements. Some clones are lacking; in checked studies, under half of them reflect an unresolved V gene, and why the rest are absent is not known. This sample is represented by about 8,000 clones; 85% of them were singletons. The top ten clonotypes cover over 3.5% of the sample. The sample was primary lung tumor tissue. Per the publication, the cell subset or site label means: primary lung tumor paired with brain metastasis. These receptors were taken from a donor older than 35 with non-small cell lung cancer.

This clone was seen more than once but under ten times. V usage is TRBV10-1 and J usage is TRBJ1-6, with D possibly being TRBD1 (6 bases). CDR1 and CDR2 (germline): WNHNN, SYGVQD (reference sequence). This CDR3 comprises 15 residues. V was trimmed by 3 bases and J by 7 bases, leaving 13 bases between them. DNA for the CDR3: TGCGCCAGCAGTGATGGGGGCTCGGTGAATTCACCCCTCCACTTT. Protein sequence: CASSDGGSVNSPLHF.

The CDR3 loop is CASNRDRTYGYTF. CDR3 nucleotides: TGTGCCAGCAATCGAGACAGAACCTATGGCTACACCTTC. The chain employs TRBV12-3 or TRBV12-4 and TRBJ1-2; perhaps TRBD1 as D (5 bases). Trimming took off 7 bases at V and 4 bases at J, with 13 bases between the two ends. This CDR3 is built from 13 residues.

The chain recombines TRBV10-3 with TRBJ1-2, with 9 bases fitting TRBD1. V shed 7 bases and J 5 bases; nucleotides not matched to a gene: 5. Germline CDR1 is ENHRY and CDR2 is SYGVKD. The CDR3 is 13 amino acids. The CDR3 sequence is CAITGGQGYGYTF. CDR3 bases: TGTGCCATCACCGGGGGACAGGGATATGGCTACACCTTC.

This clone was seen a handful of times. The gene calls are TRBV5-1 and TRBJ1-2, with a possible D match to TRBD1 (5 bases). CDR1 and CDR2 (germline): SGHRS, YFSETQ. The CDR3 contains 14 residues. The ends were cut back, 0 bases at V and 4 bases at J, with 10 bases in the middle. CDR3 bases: TGCGCCAGCAGCTTGGAGGGGTCCGGCTATGGCTACACCTTC. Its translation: CASSLEGSGYGYTF.

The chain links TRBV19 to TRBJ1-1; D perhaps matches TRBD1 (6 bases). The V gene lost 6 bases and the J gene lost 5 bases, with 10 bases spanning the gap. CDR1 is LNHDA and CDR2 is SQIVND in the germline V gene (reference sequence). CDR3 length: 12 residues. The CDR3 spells CASRQGYTEAFF. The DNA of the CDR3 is TGTGCCAGTAGACAGGGCTATACTGAAGCTTTCTTT.

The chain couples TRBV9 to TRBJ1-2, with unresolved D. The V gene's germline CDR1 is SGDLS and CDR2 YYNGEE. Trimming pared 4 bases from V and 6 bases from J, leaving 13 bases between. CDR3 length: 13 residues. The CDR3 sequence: CASSPSGFDGYTF. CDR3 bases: TGTGCCAGCAGCCCTTCCGGCTTTGATGGCTACACCTTC.

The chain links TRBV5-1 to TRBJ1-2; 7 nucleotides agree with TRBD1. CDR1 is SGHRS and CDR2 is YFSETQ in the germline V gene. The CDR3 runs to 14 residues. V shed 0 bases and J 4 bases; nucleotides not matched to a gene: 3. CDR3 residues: CASSLGTGFYGYTF. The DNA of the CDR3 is TGCGCCAGCAGCTTGGGGACAGGATTCTATGGCTACACCTTC.

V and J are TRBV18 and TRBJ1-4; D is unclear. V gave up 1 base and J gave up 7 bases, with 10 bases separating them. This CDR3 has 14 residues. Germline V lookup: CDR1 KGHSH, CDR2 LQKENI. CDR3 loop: CASSPQERAEKLFF. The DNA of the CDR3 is TGTGCCAGCTCACCACAGGAAAGGGCTGAAAAACTGTTTTTT.

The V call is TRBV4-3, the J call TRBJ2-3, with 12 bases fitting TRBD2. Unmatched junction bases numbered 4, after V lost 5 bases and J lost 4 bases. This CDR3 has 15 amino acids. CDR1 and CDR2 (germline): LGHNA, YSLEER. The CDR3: CASSWLAGGPDTQYF. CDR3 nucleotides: TGCGCCAGCAGCTGGCTAGCGGGGGGGCCAGATACGCAGTATTTT.

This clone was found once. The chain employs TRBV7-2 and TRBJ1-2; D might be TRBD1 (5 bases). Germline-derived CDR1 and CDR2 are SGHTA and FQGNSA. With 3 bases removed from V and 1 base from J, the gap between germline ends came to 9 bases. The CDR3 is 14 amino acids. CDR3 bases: TGTGCCAGCAGCTTTGGGGGGGATAACTATGGCTACACCTTC. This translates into CASSFGGDNYGYTF.

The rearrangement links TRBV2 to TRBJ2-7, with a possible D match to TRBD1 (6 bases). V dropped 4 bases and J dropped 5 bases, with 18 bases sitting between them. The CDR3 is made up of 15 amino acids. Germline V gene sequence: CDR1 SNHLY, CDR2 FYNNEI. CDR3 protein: CASSVSLRGVDEQYF. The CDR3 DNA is TGTGCCAGCAGTGTTTCTCTCAGGGGAGTAGACGAGCAGTACTTC.

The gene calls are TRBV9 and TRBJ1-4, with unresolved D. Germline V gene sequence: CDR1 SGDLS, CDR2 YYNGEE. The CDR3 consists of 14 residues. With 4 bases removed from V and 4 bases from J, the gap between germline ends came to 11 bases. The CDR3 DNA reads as TGTGCCAGCAGCTCCCGAGGATATAATGAAAAACTGTTTTTT. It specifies CASSSRGYNEKLFF.

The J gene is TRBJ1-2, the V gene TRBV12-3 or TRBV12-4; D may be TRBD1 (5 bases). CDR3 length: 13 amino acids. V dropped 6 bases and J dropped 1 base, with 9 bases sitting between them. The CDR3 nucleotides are TGTGCCAGCAGCCTGACAGTTAACTATGGCTACACCTTC. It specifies CASSLTVNYGYTF.

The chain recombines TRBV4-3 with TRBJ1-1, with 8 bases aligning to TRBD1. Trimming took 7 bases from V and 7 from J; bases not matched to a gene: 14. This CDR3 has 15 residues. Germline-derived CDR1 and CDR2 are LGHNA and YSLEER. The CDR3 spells CASNPRTGSMIEAFF. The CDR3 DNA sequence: TGCGCCAGCAACCCGAGGACAGGGTCAATGATTGAAGCTTTCTTT.